This T cell receptor beta chain was profiled in a study of T cell repertoires in cytomegalovirus infection. Turning to the study itself: Public signatures in TCR beta pointed to CMV infection and matching HLA type. Study outcomes and limitations: Ex vivo, HLA-C-restricted CMV-specific TCR beta clonotypes prevailed over the rest of the response. The cumulative frequency of public TCR beta families distinguished individuals who carried CMV together with the relevant HLA.

Remarks on this clonotype: Its antigen is unknown.

TCRdb processed the reads anew with MiXCR; each CDR3 protein has one entry. Of over 150,000 distinct CDR3 sequences in the sample, 15% to 20% are singletons; the top ten hold approximately 25%. The sample comprised CD8+ T cells from PBMCs. The TCR was taken from a human donor in good health (CMV status not recorded). Some clones in this sample may be carry-over from other donors' samples.

Here the CDR3 DNA reads TGTGCCAGCAGCCCCAGCGGGGCCACGGGGGACACTGAAGCTTTCTTT. Residues: CASSPSGATGDTEAFF. V usage is TRBV7-9 and J usage is TRBJ1-1; the D gene is possibly TRBD1 (5 bases). Trimming pared 5 bases from V and 3 bases from J, leaving 19 bases between. The CDR3 has 16 amino acids. Germline loops: CDR1 SEHNR, CDR2 FQNEAQ (reference sequence). Using reference TRBV7-9 and TRBJ1-1 for the parts outside the CDR3, the full variable domain is DTGVSQNPRHKITKRGQNVTFRCDPISEHNRLYWYRQTLGQGPEFLTYFQNEAQLEKSRLLSDRFSAERPKGSFSTLEIQRTEQGDSAMYLCASSPSGATGDTEAFFGQGTRLTVV.